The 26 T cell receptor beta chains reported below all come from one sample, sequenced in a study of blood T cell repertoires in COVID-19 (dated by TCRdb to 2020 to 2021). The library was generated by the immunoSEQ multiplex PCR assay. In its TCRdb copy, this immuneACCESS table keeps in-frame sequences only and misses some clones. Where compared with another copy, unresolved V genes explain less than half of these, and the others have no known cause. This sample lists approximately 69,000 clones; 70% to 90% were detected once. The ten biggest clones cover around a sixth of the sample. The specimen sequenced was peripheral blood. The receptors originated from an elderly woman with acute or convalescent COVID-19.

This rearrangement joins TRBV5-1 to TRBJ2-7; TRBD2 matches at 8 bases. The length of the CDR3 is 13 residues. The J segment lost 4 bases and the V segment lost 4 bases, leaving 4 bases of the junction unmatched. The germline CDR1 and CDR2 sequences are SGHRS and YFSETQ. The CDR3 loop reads CASSPSGQYEQYF. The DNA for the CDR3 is TGCGCCAGCAGCCCTAGCGGGCAGTACGAGCAGTACTTC.

The CDR3 region is CASSLRRAGTGGSGANVLTF. DNA for the CDR3: TGTGCCAGCAGCTTAAGAAGGGCCGGGACAGGGGGCTCAGGGGCCAACGTCCTGACTTTC. The chain joins TRBV7-3 to TRBJ2-6, with 12 bases identical to TRBD1. Germline CDR1 reads SGHTA; CDR2 reads FQGTGA. This CDR3 contains 20 residues. The V gene end was trimmed by 1 base and the J gene end by 4 bases; junction bases not matched to a gene: 11.

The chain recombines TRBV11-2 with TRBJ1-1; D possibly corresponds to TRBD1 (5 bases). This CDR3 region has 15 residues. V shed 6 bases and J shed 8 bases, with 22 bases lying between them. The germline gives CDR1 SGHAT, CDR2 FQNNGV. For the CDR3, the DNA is TGTGCCAGCAGTCCCTTTTTGGCAGGGCAAGGGGAAGCTTTCTTT. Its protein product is CASSPFLAGQGEAFF.

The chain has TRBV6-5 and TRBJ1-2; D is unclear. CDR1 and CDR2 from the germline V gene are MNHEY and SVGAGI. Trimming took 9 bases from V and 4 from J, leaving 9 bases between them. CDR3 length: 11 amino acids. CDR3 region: CASLGAYGYTF. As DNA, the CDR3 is TGTGCCAGTCTCGGTGCCTATGGCTACACCTTC.

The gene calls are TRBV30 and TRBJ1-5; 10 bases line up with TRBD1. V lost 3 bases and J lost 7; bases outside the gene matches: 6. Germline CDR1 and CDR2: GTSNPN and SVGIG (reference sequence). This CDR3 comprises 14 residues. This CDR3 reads CAWRPGQGLQPQHF. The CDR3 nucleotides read TGTGCCTGGAGGCCGGGACAGGGGTTACAGCCCCAGCATTTT.

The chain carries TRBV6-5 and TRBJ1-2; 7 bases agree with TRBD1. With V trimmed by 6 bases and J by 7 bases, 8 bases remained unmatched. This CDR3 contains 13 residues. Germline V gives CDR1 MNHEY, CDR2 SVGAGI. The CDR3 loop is CASRLDRAGGYTF. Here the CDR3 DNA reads TGTGCCAGCAGATTAGACAGGGCTGGTGGCTACACCTTC.

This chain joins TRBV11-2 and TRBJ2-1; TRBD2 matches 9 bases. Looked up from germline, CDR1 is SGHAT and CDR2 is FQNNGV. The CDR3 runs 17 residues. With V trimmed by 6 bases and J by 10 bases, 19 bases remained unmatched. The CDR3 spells CASRRTQNSGRRGEQFF. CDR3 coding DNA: TGTGCCAGCAGGCGAACCCAAAATAGCGGGAGAAGGGGAGAGCAGTTCTTC.

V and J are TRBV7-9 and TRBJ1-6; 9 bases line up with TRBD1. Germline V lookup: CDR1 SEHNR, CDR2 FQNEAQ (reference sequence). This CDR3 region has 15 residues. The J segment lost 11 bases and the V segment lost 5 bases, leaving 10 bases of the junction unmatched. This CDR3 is CASSKTTGGRTPLHF. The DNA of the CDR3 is TGTGCCAGCAGCAAAACTACAGGGGGCCGAACACCCCTCCACTTT.

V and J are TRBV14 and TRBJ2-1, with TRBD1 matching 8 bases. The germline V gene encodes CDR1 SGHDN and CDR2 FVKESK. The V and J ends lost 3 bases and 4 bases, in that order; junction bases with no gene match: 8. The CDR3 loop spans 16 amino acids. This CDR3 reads CASSHLQGGGYNEQFF. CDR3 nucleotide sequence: TGTGCCAGCAGCCATCTACAGGGGGGAGGTTACAATGAGCAGTTCTTC.

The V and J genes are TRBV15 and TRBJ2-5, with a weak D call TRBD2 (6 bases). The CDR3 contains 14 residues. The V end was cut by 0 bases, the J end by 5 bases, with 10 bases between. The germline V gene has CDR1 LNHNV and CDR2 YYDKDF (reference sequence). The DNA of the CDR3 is TGTGCCACCAGCAGAGATCTAGCGTCGGAGACCCAGTACTTC. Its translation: CATSRDLASETQYF.

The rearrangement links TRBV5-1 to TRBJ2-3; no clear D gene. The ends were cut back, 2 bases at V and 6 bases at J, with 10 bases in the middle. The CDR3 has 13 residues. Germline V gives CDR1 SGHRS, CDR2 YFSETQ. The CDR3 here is CASSLSNFDTQYF. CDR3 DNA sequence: TGCGCCAGCAGCTTATCTAATTTCGATACGCAGTATTTT.

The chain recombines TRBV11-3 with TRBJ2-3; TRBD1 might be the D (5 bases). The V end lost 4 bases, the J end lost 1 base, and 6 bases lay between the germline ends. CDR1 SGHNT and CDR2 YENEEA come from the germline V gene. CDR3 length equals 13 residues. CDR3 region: CASSSRGTDTQYF. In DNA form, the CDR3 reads TGTGCCAGCAGCTCCAGGGGCACAGATACGCAGTATTTT.

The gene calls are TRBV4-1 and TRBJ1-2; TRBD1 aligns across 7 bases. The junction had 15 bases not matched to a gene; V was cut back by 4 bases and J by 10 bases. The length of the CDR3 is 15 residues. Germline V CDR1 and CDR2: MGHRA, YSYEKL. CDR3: CASSPVVGQPRHYTF. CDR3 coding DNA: TGCGCCAGCAGCCCCGTCGTGGGACAGCCGCGCCACTACACCTTC.

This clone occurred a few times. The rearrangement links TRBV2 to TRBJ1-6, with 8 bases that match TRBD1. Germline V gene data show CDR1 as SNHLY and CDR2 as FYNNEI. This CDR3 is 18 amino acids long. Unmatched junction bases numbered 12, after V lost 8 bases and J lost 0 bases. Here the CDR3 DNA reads TGTGCCAGCCGTGCAATGGGACAGGCGAGCTCCTATAATTCACCCCTCCACTTT. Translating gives CASRAMGQASSYNSPLHF.

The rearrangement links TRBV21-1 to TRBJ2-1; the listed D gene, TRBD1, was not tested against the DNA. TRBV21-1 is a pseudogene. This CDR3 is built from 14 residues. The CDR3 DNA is TGTGCCAGCAGCAAAGTTGAAGACAACAATGAGCAGTTCTTC. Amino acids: CASSKVEDNNEQFF.

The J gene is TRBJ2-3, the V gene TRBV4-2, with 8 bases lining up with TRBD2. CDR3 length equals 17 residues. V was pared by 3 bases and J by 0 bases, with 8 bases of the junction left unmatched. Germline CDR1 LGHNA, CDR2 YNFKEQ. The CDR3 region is CASSHPLGTRSTDTQYF. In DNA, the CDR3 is TGTGCCAGCAGCCATCCCTTGGGGACTAGAAGCACAGATACGCAGTATTTT.

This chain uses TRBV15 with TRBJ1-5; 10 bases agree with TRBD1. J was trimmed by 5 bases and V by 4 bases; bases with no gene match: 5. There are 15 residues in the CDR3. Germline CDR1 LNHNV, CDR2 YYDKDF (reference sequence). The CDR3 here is CATSTRQGAHQPQHF. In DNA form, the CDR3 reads TGTGCCACCAGCACTCGACAGGGGGCGCATCAGCCCCAGCATTTT.

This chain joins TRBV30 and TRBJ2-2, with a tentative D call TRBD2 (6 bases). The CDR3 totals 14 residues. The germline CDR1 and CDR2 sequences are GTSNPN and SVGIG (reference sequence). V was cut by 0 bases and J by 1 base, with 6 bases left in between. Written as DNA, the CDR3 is TGTGCCTGGAGTGTGGGGGGGAACACCGGGGAGCTGTTTTTT. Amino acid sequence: CAWSVGGNTGELFF.

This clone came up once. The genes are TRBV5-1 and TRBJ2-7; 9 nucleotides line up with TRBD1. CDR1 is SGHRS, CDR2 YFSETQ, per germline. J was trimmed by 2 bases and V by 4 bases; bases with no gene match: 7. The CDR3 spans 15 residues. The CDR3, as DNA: TGCGCCAGCAGCCTTCGACAGGGGGGAGCCTACGAGCAGTACTTC. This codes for CASSLRQGGAYEQYF.

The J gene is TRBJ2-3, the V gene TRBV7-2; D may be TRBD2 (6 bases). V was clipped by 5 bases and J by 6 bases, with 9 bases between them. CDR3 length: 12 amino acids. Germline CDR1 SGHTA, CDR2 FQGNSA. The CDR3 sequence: CASSRRGDTQYF. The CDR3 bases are TGTGCCAGCAGCCGGAGGGGCGATACGCAGTATTTT.

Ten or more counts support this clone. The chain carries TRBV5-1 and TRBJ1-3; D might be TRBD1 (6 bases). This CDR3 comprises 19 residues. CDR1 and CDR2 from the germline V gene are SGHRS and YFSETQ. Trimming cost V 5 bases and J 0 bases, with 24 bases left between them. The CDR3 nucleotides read TGCGCCAGCAGGGGAGGGACAACCGGGGTCCCTATCTCTGGAAACACCATATATTTT. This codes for CASRGGTTGVPISGNTIYF.

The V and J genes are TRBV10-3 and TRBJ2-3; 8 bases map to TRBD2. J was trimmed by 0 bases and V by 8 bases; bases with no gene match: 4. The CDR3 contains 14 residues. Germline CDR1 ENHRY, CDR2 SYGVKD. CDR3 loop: CAIGAGGSTDTQYF. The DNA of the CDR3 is TGTGCCATCGGGGCGGGGGGCAGCACAGATACGCAGTATTTT.

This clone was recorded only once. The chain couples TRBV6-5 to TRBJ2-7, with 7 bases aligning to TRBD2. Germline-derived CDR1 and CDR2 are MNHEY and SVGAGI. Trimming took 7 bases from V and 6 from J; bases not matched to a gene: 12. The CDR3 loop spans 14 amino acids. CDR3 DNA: TGTGCCAGCATGTCTGCGGGGAGGGCAGGCGAGCAGTACTTC. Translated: CASMSAGRAGEQYF.

This CDR3 is CASSPGGESSYEQYF. The CDR3 nucleotides read TGTGCCAGTAGTCCGGGCGGGGAGAGCTCCTACGAGCAGTACTTC. The genes are TRBV19 and TRBJ2-7; the D gene is possibly TRBD2 (6 bases). Trimming shortened V by 5 bases and J by 0 bases, and 14 bases separated the two germline ends. The CDR3 is made up of 15 amino acids. Germline CDR1 reads LNHDA; CDR2 reads SQIVND (reference sequence).

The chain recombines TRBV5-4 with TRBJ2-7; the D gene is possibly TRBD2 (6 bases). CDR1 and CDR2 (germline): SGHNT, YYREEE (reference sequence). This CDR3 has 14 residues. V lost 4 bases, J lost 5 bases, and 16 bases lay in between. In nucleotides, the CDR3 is TGTGCCAGCAGCGGAACCGGGACTGGTAACGAGCAGTACTTC. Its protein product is CASSGTGTGNEQYF.

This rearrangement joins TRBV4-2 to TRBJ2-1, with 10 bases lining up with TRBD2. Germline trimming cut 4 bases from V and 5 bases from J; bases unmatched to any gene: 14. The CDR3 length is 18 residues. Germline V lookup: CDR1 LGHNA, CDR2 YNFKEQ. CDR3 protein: CASSLGTSARTLDNEQFF. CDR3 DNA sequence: TGTGCCAGCAGCCTCGGGACTAGCGCTAGGACTTTAGACAATGAGCAGTTCTTC.